A single TCR beta chain is shown here with its context. This sample is drawn from a study of control samples from healthy donors and cancer patients. Germline V gives CDR1 SGHTA, CDR2 FQGNSA. Losses at the gene ends were 3 bases for V and 7 bases for J; bases not matched to a gene: 4. The CDR3 is made up of 14 amino acids. Here immunoSEQ multiplex PCR was the method, and the copy in TCRdb shows in-frame clones only, minus some. The sample has under 200,000 clones; roughly nine tenths are singletons. The sequenced sample consisted of blood. This TCR derives from a woman under 40 in good health. The chain recombines TRBV7-2 with TRBJ1-4, with 8 bases fitting TRBD1. The CDR3, as DNA: TGTGCCAGCAGCTTCCAGGGGGCTAGTGAAAAACTGTTTTTT. Protein product: CASSFQGASEKLFF.